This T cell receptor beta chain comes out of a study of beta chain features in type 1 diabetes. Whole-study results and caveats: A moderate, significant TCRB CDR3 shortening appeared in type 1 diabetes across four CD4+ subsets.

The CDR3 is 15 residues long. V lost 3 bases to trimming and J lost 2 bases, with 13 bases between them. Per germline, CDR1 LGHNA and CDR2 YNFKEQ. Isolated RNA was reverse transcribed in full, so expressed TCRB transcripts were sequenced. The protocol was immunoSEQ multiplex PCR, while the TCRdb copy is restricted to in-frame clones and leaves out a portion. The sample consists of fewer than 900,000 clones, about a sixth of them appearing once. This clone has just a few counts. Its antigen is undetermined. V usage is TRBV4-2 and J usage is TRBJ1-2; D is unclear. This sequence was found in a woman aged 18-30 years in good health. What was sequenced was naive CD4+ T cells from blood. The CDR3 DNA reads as TGTGCCAGCAGCCAGATACACGAAATCAACTATGGCTACACCTTC. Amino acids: CASSQIHEINYGYTF.